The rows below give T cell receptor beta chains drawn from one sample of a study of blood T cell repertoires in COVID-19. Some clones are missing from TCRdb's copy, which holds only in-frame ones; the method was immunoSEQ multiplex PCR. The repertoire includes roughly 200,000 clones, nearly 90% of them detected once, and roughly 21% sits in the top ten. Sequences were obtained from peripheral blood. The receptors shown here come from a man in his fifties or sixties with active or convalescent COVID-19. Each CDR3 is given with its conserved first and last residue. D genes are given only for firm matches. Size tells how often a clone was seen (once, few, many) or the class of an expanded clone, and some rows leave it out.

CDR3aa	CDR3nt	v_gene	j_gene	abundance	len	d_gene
CSAPGAGGQFF	TGCAGTGCCCCTGGGGCGGGGGGGCAGTTCTTC	TRBV20-1	TRBJ2-1	.	11	TRBD2
CSVEALSWGQGGYEQYF	TGCAGCGTTGAAGCTCTTTCTTGGGGCCAGGGCGGCTACGAGCAGTACTTC	TRBV29-1	TRBJ2-7	.	17	.
CASGTRDRSYGYTF	TGTGCCAGCGGAACCAGGGACAGGAGCTATGGCTACACCTTC	TRBV6-5	TRBJ1-2	.	14	TRBD1
CASSLDSGLGAFF	TGTGCCAGCAGCCTTGACTCGGGTCTGGGTGCTTTCTTT	TRBV11-2	TRBJ1-1	.	13	.
CSVGQAEETQYF	TGCAGCGTTGGACAGGCCGAAGAGACCCAGTACTTC	TRBV29-1	TRBJ2-5	.	12	.
CASQQRSNQPQHF	TGTGCCAGCCAGCAGAGGAGCAATCAGCCCCAGCATTTT	TRBV2	TRBJ1-5	.	13	.
CSASRAGGYNEQFF	TGCAGTGCTAGTCGAGCGGGGGGGTACAATGAGCAGTTCTTC	TRBV20-1	TRBJ2-1	once	14	TRBD2
CASQSRSGGSSYNEQFF	TGCGCCAGCCAATCCCGTAGCGGGGGGAGCTCCTACAATGAGCAGTTCTTC	TRBV5-1	TRBJ2-1	.	17	TRBD2
CASSVEGTRKEKLFF	TGTGCCAGCAGCGTAGAAGGGACAAGGAAGGAAAAACTGTTTTTT	TRBV9	TRBJ1-4	.	15	.
CSGLGQGNEQFF	TGCAGCGGCCTCGGACAGGGCAATGAGCAGTTCTTC	TRBV29-1	TRBJ2-1	.	12	TRBD1
CASSRRTGAGQPQHF	TGTGCCAGCAGTCGTCGGACAGGGGCTGGGCAGCCCCAGCATTTT	TRBV6-5	TRBJ1-5	.	15	TRBD1
CSAGGGYTF	TGCAGTGCGGGAGGCGGCTACACCTTC	TRBV20-1	TRBJ1-2	.	9	.
CATSAAGTHYEQYF	TGTGCCACCAGTGCTGCAGGGACACACTACGAGCAGTACTTC	TRBV24-1	TRBJ2-7	.	14	.
CASSTRDGFSGNTIYF	TGCGCCAGCAGCACGCGGGACGGCTTCTCTGGAAACACCATATATTTT	TRBV4-1	TRBJ1-3	.	16	.
CASSLNPSVQETQYF	TGCGCCAGCAGCTTGAATCCGTCAGTTCAAGAGACCCAGTACTTC	TRBV5-1	TRBJ2-5	.	15	.
CASSPRAGGEDQPQHF	TGTGCCAGCTCACCACGGGCGGGGGGCGAGGATCAGCCCCAGCATTTT	TRBV18	TRBJ1-5	.	16	.
CASSQAGRGSSYNEQFF	TGTGCCAGCAGCCAAGCCGGGCGGGGGTCATCCTACAATGAGCAGTTCTTC	TRBV3-1/TRBV3-2	TRBJ2-1	.	17	TRBD2
CASSPEFRPGDNEQFF	TGTGCCAGCTCACCCGAGTTTCGGCCAGGGGACAATGAGCAGTTCTTC	TRBV18	TRBJ2-1	.	16	.
CASSSGGTGVYEQYF	TGCGCCAGCAGCTCGGGCGGGACAGGGGTCTACGAGCAGTACTTC	TRBV5-1	TRBJ2-7	.	15	TRBD1
CASSQVTTRSNTEAFF	TGTGCCAGCAGCCAAGTGACGACTAGGTCGAACACTGAAGCTTTCTTT	TRBV14	TRBJ1-1	.	16	.
CATTSGGTYEQYF	TGTGCCACCACTAGCGGGGGAACCTACGAGCAGTACTTC	TRBV24-1	TRBJ2-7	once	13	TRBD2
CASSLGGQSAPDTQYF	TGCGCCAGCAGCTTGGGGGGACAGAGCGCTCCAGATACGCAGTATTTT	TRBV5-1	TRBJ2-3	.	16	TRBD1
CASSLDFTDTQYF	TGTGCCAGCAGCTTGGACTTCACAGATACGCAGTATTTT	TRBV5-4	TRBJ2-3	once	13	.
CASSARQYDEQYF	TGTGCCAGCAGTGCCCGACAGTACGACGAGCAGTACTTC	TRBV2	TRBJ2-7	.	13	.
CASRGDTYAETQYF	TGTGCCAGCAGAGGGGACACCTACGCAGAGACCCAGTACTTC	TRBV3-1/TRBV3-2	TRBJ2-5	once	14	.
CASSGGGGNSQGIYGYTF	TGTGCCAGCAGCGGCGGAGGTGGGAACTCACAGGGAATTTATGGCTACACCTTC	TRBV3-1/TRBV3-2	TRBJ1-2	.	18	.
CASGGTGGWGIQYGYTF	TGTGCTAGTGGCGGGACAGGGGGCTGGGGTATTCAATATGGCTACACCTTC	TRBV12-5	TRBJ1-2	.	17	TRBD1
CASSLSGGQGGEKLFF	TGTGCCAGCAGCCTATCAGGGGGACAGGGAGGCGAAAAACTGTTTTTT	TRBV9	TRBJ1-4	.	16	TRBD1
CSARTGMNTEAFF	TGCAGCGCCCGGACAGGGATGAACACTGAAGCTTTCTTT	TRBV29-1	TRBJ1-1	.	13	TRBD1
CASSVASKGDEQFF	TGTGCCAGCAGCGTAGCCTCAAAAGGGGATGAGCAGTTCTTC	TRBV9	TRBJ2-1	.	14	.
CATSPGYNEQFF	TGTGCCACCAGTCCAGGGTACAATGAGCAGTTCTTC	TRBV24-1	TRBJ2-1	.	12	.
CASSREGLAGGNEQFF	TGTGCCAGCAGCCGAGAGGGGCTAGCGGGGGGAAATGAGCAGTTCTTC	TRBV4-2	TRBJ2-1	.	16	TRBD2
CASSLALRDRVETQYF	TGTGCCAGCAGCTTAGCTCTTCGGGACAGAGTGGAGACCCAGTACTTC	TRBV7-6	TRBJ2-5	.	16	TRBD1
CAWSNGSPLHF	TGTGCCTGGAGTAACGGTTCACCCCTCCACTTT	TRBV30	TRBJ1-6	few	11	.
CASSADGDRVHNEQFF	TGTGCCAGCAGCGCAGATGGGGACAGGGTGCACAATGAGCAGTTCTTC	TRBV7-2	TRBJ2-1	many	16	TRBD1
CASSSPGQGSNTIYF	TGTGCCAGCAGCTCTCCGGGACAGGGGTCTAACACCATATATTTT	TRBV28	TRBJ1-3	.	15	TRBD1
CATSAQGLAYTGELFF	TGTGCCACCAGTGCCCAGGGACTAGCCTACACCGGGGAGCTGTTTTTT	TRBV24-1	TRBJ2-2	.	16	TRBD2
CASSSSGQGEKKLFF	TGCGCCAGCAGCTCCTCGGGACAGGGGGAGAAAAAACTGTTTTTT	TRBV5-1	TRBJ1-4	.	15	TRBD1
CASSNRVGTEAFF	TGTGCCAGCAGCAACAGGGTTGGCACTGAAGCTTTCTTT	TRBV21-1	TRBJ1-1	.	13	.
CASSSMPGGRSNEQFF	TGTGCCAGCAGTTCCATGCCCGGGGGGCGATCCAATGAGCAGTTCTTC	TRBV13	TRBJ2-1	once	16	.
CASSSGHENTEAFF	TGTGCCAGCTCGTCAGGACACGAGAACACTGAAGCTTTCTTT	TRBV18	TRBJ1-1	.	14	.
CATSDGGQLEGYTF	TGTGCCACCAGTGATGGGGGACAGTTGGAAGGCTACACCTTC	TRBV24-1	TRBJ1-2	.	14	TRBD1
CAWSVTNSNQPQHF	TGTGCCTGGAGTGTCACTAATAGCAATCAGCCCCAGCATTTT	TRBV30	TRBJ1-5	.	14	.
CASSLQGPSDF	TGTGCCAGCAGCCTGCAGGGCCCCTCGGATTTT	TRBV12-3/TRBV12-4	TRBJ1-3	.	11	.
CASSLDPLGGPSPLHF	TGCGCCAGCAGCTTGGATCCGCTAGGGGGACCTTCACCCCTCCACTTT	TRBV5-1	TRBJ1-6	.	16	.
CASSPVEGSYEQYF	TGTGCCAGCAGCCCAGTAGAGGGATCCTACGAGCAGTACTTC	TRBV11-2	TRBJ2-7	.	14	.
CASSLAGVPVHEQYF	TGCGCCAGCAGCTTGGCGGGGGTCCCCGTACACGAGCAGTACTTC	TRBV5-1	TRBJ2-7	.	15	.
CASSVEGGNQPQHF	TGTGCCAGCAGCGTAGAAGGGGGCAATCAGCCCCAGCATTTT	TRBV9	TRBJ1-5	.	14	.
CASSLGPRRGASYNEQFF	TGTGCCAGCAGCTTGGGGCCTAGGCGGGGGGCGTCCTACAATGAGCAGTTCTTC	TRBV5-5	TRBJ2-1	once	18	TRBD2
CASSSGQQETQYF	TGTGCCAGCAGTTCCGGACAGCAAGAGACCCAGTACTTC	TRBV3-1/TRBV3-2	TRBJ2-5	.	13	.
CASSLHAQAYGYTF	TGTGCCAGCAGCCTACACGCACAGGCCTATGGCTACACCTTC	TRBV6-5	TRBJ1-2	once	14	.
CASSYSIGEGAYEQYF	TGTGCCAGCAGTTACTCGATTGGGGAGGGGGCCTACGAGCAGTACTTC	TRBV6-5	TRBJ2-7	.	16	.
CATSRLDGMGRNEKLFF	TGTGCCACCAGCAGACTGGACGGCATGGGGAGGAATGAAAAACTGTTTTTT	TRBV15	TRBJ1-4	.	17	.
CSVEWHEYNEQFF	TGCAGCGTTGAATGGCATGAATACAATGAGCAGTTCTTC	TRBV29-1	TRBJ2-1	once	13	.
CASIVGGRQETQYF	TGTGCCAGCATAGTGGGGGGGCGGCAAGAGACCCAGTACTTC	TRBV3-1/TRBV3-2	TRBJ2-5	.	14	.
CASGPGGTGNEQFF	TGTGCCAGCGGGCCAGGGGGGACTGGCAATGAGCAGTTCTTC	TRBV27	TRBJ2-1	.	14	.
CASISTPRQMNTEAFF	TGTGCCAGTATCTCCACCCCCCGACAAATGAACACTGAAGCTTTCTTT	TRBV19	TRBJ1-1	few	16	.
CASSLGAGGGNIQYF	TGCGCCAGCAGCTTGGGAGCGGGGGGCGGGAACATTCAGTACTTC	TRBV5-1	TRBJ2-4	.	15	TRBD2